Below are 27 T cell receptor beta chains sequenced from a single sample in a study of CD8+ T cells in alopecia areata. Sample treatment: oral pan-JAK inhibitor, 5-10 mg twice daily. Following RNA extraction, reverse transcription yielded cDNA that acted as the sequencing template. Libraries were prepared by immunoSEQ multiplex PCR; TCRdb keeps only in-frame clonotypes and omits some of them. Of about 200,000 clones in the sample, roughly two fifths were seen once. The sequencing here drew on CD4+ T cells sorted from blood, taken at roughly week 30, from a patient treated with tofacitinib. The receptors stem from a human donor with alopecia areata.

This rearrangement joins TRBV2 to TRBJ2-3, with 10 bases matching TRBD2. Germline V gene data show CDR1 as SNHLY and CDR2 as FYNNEI. The CDR3 extends over 14 amino acids. Germline trimming cut 6 bases from V and 3 bases from J; bases unmatched to any gene: 3. The CDR3 DNA sequence: TGTGCCAGCAGGGGACTAGCGAGTACAGATACGCAGTATTTT. Residues: CASRGLASTDTQYF.

This sequence joins TRBV7-6 and TRBJ2-3, with D maybe TRBD2 (6 bases). The germline V gene encodes CDR1 SGHVS and CDR2 FNYEAQ. V lost 5 bases and J 1 base, leaving 10 bases between the germline ends. The length of the CDR3 is 14 residues. This CDR3 is CASSRDLRTDTQYF. The CDR3 DNA reads as TGTGCCAGCAGCCGGGACTTACGCACAGATACGCAGTATTTT.

This chain links TRBV18 with TRBJ1-1; a weak D match, TRBD1 (6 bases). The V gene lost 6 bases and the J gene lost 0 bases, with 14 bases spanning the gap. This CDR3 has 15 residues. The germline gives CDR1 KGHSH, CDR2 LQKENI. The DNA of the CDR3 is TGTGCCAGCTCCCCGAAGGGGGTCGTGAACACTGAAGCTTTCTTT. It is translated as CASSPKGVVNTEAFF.

This clone was found a few times. This rearrangement joins TRBV19 to TRBJ1-5, with 7 bases fitting TRBD1. CDR3 length: 15 residues. Germline CDR1 LNHDA, CDR2 SQIVND (reference sequence). V gave up 4 bases and J gave up 1 base; unmatched junction bases: 4. CDR3 loop: CASSTETGSNQPQHF. In DNA, the CDR3 is TGTGCCAGTAGTACCGAGACAGGGAGCAATCAGCCCCAGCATTTT.

V and J are TRBV29-1 and TRBJ1-5; 7 bases are a match to TRBD1. Germline V gives CDR1 SQVTM, CDR2 ANQGSEA. This CDR3 spans 16 amino acids. Trimming removed 4 bases from V and 2 bases from J; junction bases left unmatched: 11. Here the CDR3 reads CSVVRQGGRGNQPQHF. CDR3 DNA: TGCAGCGTTGTGCGTCAGGGGGGACGAGGCAATCAGCCCCAGCATTTT.

The chain combines TRBV25-1 with TRBJ2-1, with 10 positions matching TRBD2. Looked up from germline, CDR1 is MGHDK and CDR2 is SYGVNS. The V gene end was trimmed by 3 bases and the J gene end by 7 bases; junction bases not matched to a gene: 3. This CDR3 spans 14 amino acids. DNA for the CDR3: TGTGCCAGCAGTGATACTAGCGGGGCTAATGAGCAGTTCTTC. Translating gives CASSDTSGANEQFF.

This clone was found a few times. J is TRBJ2-5 and V is TRBV5-1, with TRBD2 identical over 7 bases. CDR3 length: 15 residues. The germline V gene encodes CDR1 SGHRS and CDR2 YFSETQ. With 4 bases clipped from V and 2 bases from J, the junction kept 8 bases outside the gene matches. The CDR3 DNA reads TGCGCCAGCAGCGCCCTGTCGGGGGGACAAGAGACCCAGTACTTC. This codes for CASSALSGGQETQYF.

This clone was seen many times. The rearrangement links TRBV10-3 to TRBJ2-5, with D possibly matching TRBD2 (5 bases). The CDR3 consists of 14 residues. Germline V lookup: CDR1 ENHRY, CDR2 SYGVKD. Deletions cut 4 bases from V and 10 bases from J, with 19 bases between. The CDR3 bases are TGTGCCATCAGTGTGGGAACTAGGCGGCTGGACCAGTACTTC. It encodes CAISVGTRRLDQYF.

This chain uses TRBV6-1 with TRBJ2-1, with D possibly being TRBD1 or TRBD2 (5 bases each). This CDR3 contains 11 residues. V was clipped by 4 bases and J by 13 bases, with 11 bases between them. Germline values: CDR1 MNHNS, CDR2 SASEGT. As DNA, the CDR3 is TGTGCCAGCAGTGGGGGGAGCCAACAGTTCTTC. Protein sequence: CASSGGSQQFF.

The chain couples TRBV2 to TRBJ2-1, with D perhaps TRBD1 or TRBD2 (6 bases each). Germline V gene lookup returns CDR1 SNHLY and CDR2 FYNNEI. The CDR3 is made up of 12 amino acids. Trimming shortened V by 10 bases and J by 8 bases, and 15 bases separated the two germline ends. DNA for the CDR3: TGTGCCACGCGGAGGGGGAGTTATGAGCAGTTCTTC. It translates to CATRRGSYEQFF. Variable domain in full (rest from reference TRBV2 and TRBJ2-1): EPEVTQTPSHQVTQMGQEVILRCVPISNHLYFYWYRQILGQKVEFLVSFYNNEISEKSEIFDDQFSVERPDGSNFTLKIRSTKLEDSAMYFCATRRGSYEQFFGPGTRLTVL.

Only a few counts were recorded for this clone. The rearrangement joins TRBV19 to TRBJ2-1, with 10 bases lining up with TRBD2. The CDR3 has 15 residues. Germline CDR1 reads LNHDA; CDR2 reads SQIVND (reference sequence). V gave up 4 bases and J gave up 4 bases; unmatched junction bases: 4. CDR3 residues: CASSRAGGRYNEQFF. CDR3 nucleotides: TGTGCCAGTAGTAGAGCGGGAGGGCGTTACAATGAGCAGTTCTTC.

This chain connects TRBV5-4 to TRBJ2-1; 10 bases fit TRBD2. CDR1 SGHNT and CDR2 YYREEE come from the germline V gene (reference sequence). After removal of 0 bases from V and 5 bases from J, the junction contained 5 bases not matched to a gene. CDR3 size: 16 residues. The CDR3 nucleotides are TGTGCCAGCAGCTTGGGGGGACTAGCGAGGAACAATGAGCAGTTCTTC. Translation gives CASSLGGLARNNEQFF.

The chain joins TRBV5-1 to TRBJ2-7; TRBD1 matches 7 bases. From germline, CDR1 is SGHRS and CDR2 YFSETQ. J gave up 4 bases and V 4 bases, and 8 bases lay outside the gene matches. The CDR3 length is 14 residues. The CDR3 loop is CASSPPDREYEQYF. The CDR3, as DNA: TGCGCCAGCAGCCCCCCAGACAGGGAATACGAGCAGTACTTC. The whole variable domain, filled in from reference TRBV5-1 and TRBJ2-7, reads KAGVTQTPRYLIKTRGQQVTLSCSPISGHRSVSWYQQTPGQGLQFLFEYFSETQRNKGNFPGRFSGRQFSNSRSEMNVSTLELGDSALYLCASSPPDREYEQYFGPGTRLTVT.

In nucleotides, the CDR3 is TGTGCCATCAGTGTTAAGGGGACCCCCGATGGCTACACCTTC. Translated: CAISVKGTPDGYTF. V is TRBV10-3 and J is TRBJ1-2; the D gene is possibly TRBD1 (5 bases). The CDR3 runs to 14 residues. The V end lost 4 bases, the J end lost 6 bases, and 15 bases lay between the germline ends. Per germline, CDR1 ENHRY and CDR2 SYGVKD.

V gene TRBV27 combines with J gene TRBJ1-4; no clear D. The CDR3 runs 14 residues. Per the germline V gene, CDR1 is MNHEY and CDR2 is SMNVEV (reference sequence). Trimming removed 3 bases at V and 0 bases at J, with 5 bases between. This chain's CDR3 is CASSFSATNEKLFF. The CDR3 DNA is TGTGCCAGCAGTTTCAGTGCAACTAATGAAAAACTGTTTTTT. Together with reference TRBV27 and TRBJ1-4, the CDR3 gives the full variable domain: EAQVTQNPRYLITVTGKKLTVTCSQNMNHEYMSWYRQDPGLGLRQIYYSMNVEVTDKGDVPEGYKVSRKEKRNFPLILESPSPNQTSLYFCASSFSATNEKLFFGSGTQLSVL.

This clone came up a few times. The chain has TRBV13 and TRBJ2-2; the D is unclear. The germline V gene encodes CDR1 PRHDT and CDR2 FYEKMQ (reference sequence). V was pared by 8 bases and J by 7 bases, with 14 bases between. The CDR3 totals 13 residues. The CDR3 region has the DNA TGTGCCAGCTGTAAAAGATGGAACGGGGAGCTGTTTTTT. Translation gives CASCKRWNGELFF.

This sequence joins TRBV15 and TRBJ2-2; the match to TRBD1 covers 8 bases. V was clipped by 5 bases and J by 4 bases; unmatched bases: 6. This CDR3 spans 15 amino acids. Germline CDR1 reads LNHNV; CDR2 reads YYDKDF (reference sequence). CDR3 in amino acids: CATSDPTGVTGELFF. Here the CDR3 DNA reads TGTGCCACCAGCGACCCGACAGGGGTCACCGGGGAGCTGTTTTTT.

This chain links TRBV6-5 with TRBJ2-7; 8 bases fit TRBD1. With V trimmed by 6 bases and J by 4 bases, 8 bases remained unmatched. The germline V gene encodes CDR1 MNHEY and CDR2 SVGAGI. This CDR3 spans 14 amino acids. CDR3 sequence: CASSQAGGGYEQYF. DNA for the CDR3: TGTGCCAGCAGCCAGGCAGGGGGCGGGTACGAGCAGTACTTC.

The J gene is TRBJ2-3, the V gene TRBV4-1; TRBD2 is a possible D gene (8 bases). Germline CDR1 is MGHRA and CDR2 is YSYEKL. Trimming removed 4 bases from V and 7 bases from J, with 21 bases in between. The CDR3 spans 16 residues. In DNA form, the CDR3 reads TGCGCCAGCAGCCCCCCCCGGGAGGGGGCGCGAAATACGCAGTATTTT. Its translation: CASSPPREGARNTQYF.

This chain joins TRBV7-6 and TRBJ2-7; 10 positions match TRBD2. In germline, CDR1 is SGHVS, CDR2 FNYEAQ. V shed 1 base and J 5 bases; nucleotides not matched to a gene: 2. The length of the CDR3 is 14 residues. CDR3 nucleotides: TGTGCCAGCAGCTTAGGGACTAGCGGCCACGAGCAGTACTTC. Protein: CASSLGTSGHEQYF.

This chain links TRBV29-1 with TRBJ2-4; TRBD1 might be the D (6 bases). This CDR3 has 11 amino acids. Trimming left V 4 bases short and J 16 bases short, with 17 bases between. Germline values: CDR1 SQVTM, CDR2 ANQGSEA. CDR3 nucleotides: TGCAGCGTTGGATGGGACAATTATCTATACTTC. It encodes CSVGWDNYLYF.

The chain couples TRBV6-5 to TRBJ2-7; no definite D call. The CDR3 runs 11 residues. V was cut by 4 bases and J by 3 bases, with 4 bases left in between. CDR1 and CDR2 from the germline V gene are MNHEY and SVGAGI. CDR3 amino acids: CASSSYYEQYF. The CDR3 DNA reads TGTGCCAGCAGTTCCTACTACGAGCAGTACTTC.

The gene calls are TRBV4-1 and TRBJ1-5; TRBD1 matches at 8 bases. This CDR3 comprises 16 residues. The junction had 4 bases not matched to a gene; V was cut back by 3 bases and J by 0 bases. Germline-derived CDR1 and CDR2 are MGHRA and YSYEKL. Written as DNA, the CDR3 is TGCGCCAGCAGCCAGGGGACAGGCTATAGCAATCAGCCCCAGCATTTT. This translates into CASSQGTGYSNQPQHF.

The rearrangement links TRBV2 to TRBJ2-1; no clear D gene. V lost 5 bases, J lost 2 bases, and 10 bases lay in between. The germline V gene encodes CDR1 SNHLY and CDR2 FYNNEI. CDR3 length: 14 amino acids. CDR3 loop: CASSRVRTYNEQFF. The CDR3 nucleotides are TGTGCCAGCAGTCGAGTCCGGACCTACAATGAGCAGTTCTTC.

V gene TRBV30 combines with J gene TRBJ2-1, with 12 bases matching TRBD2. From germline, CDR1 is GTSNPN and CDR2 SVGIG (reference sequence). V lost 0 bases to trimming and J lost 7 bases; unmatched junction nucleotides: 16. CDR3 length equals 19 residues. DNA for the CDR3: TGTGCCTGGAGTGTAGTGGCTTGGACTAGCGGGACTATTGAGAATGAGCAGTTCTTC. It translates to CAWSVVAWTSGTIENEQFF.

This clone was observed a handful of times. This rearrangement joins TRBV29-1 to TRBJ1-2; weak D call: TRBD1 (6 bases). From germline, CDR1 is SQVTM and CDR2 ANQGSEA. This CDR3 has 14 amino acids. The germline V and J ends were trimmed by 6 bases and 0 bases, with 14 bases remaining between them. The CDR3 DNA sequence: TGCAGCGTAGGGACAACGCTTACTAACTATGGCTACACCTTC. It is translated as CSVGTTLTNYGYTF.

This clone was counted between two and nine times. This chain joins TRBV30 and TRBJ1-5, with a tentative D call TRBD1 (6 bases). Trimming removed 2 bases from V and 3 bases from J, with 11 bases in between. This CDR3 is 14 amino acids long. In germline, CDR1 is GTSNPN, CDR2 SVGIG (reference sequence). The CDR3 nucleotides are TGTGCCTGGAGTACAGGGCAGGTCAATCAGCCCCAGCATTTT. Its protein is CAWSTGQVNQPQHF.